Below, 24 T cell receptor beta chains from the same sample are listed, as sequenced in a study of T-cell reconstitution after alpha-beta-depleted transplantation in children. Construction of the TCRbeta library involved unique molecular identifiers. TCRdb reprocessed the PCR reads with MiXCR, giving one entry per CDR3 protein. The sample carries approximately 97,000 distinct CDR3 sequences, less than 6% recorded once. The sequencing used PBMCs, mostly from graft donor cells, collected 60 days after TCRalphabeta/CD19-depleted stem cell transplant. The receptors originated from a female patient aged 2-15 years who had a stem cell transplant for Fanconi anemia, so the T cells may come from the graft donor.

This clonotype has at least ten counts. V is TRBV5-1 and J is TRBJ1-2; 8 bases are a match to TRBD1. The J segment lost 7 bases and the V segment lost 2 bases, leaving 1 base of the junction unmatched. The CDR3 spans 12 residues. Germline V CDR1 and CDR2: SGHRS, YFSETQ. The CDR3 spells CASSFDRGGYTF. The CDR3 DNA follows: TGCGCCAGCAGCTTCGACAGGGGTGGCTACACCTTC.

The V gene is TRBV6-5, the J gene TRBJ1-5; 12 nucleotides match TRBD1. V shed 8 bases, J shed 3 bases, and the junction held 5 bases outside the gene matches. This CDR3 spans 15 amino acids. Germline V gene data show CDR1 as MNHEY and CDR2 as SVGAGI. CDR3 amino acids: CASGGQGAPNQPQHF. The DNA of the CDR3 is TGTGCCAGCGGGGGACAGGGGGCCCCCAATCAGCCCCAGCATTTT.

In its sample, this clonotype was seen many times. The chain carries TRBV2 and TRBJ2-1, with 8 bases fitting TRBD2. Germline CDR1 SNHLY, CDR2 FYNNEI. The CDR3 runs to 15 residues. V lost 4 bases, J lost 4 bases, and 6 bases stayed unmatched. CDR3 in amino acids: CASSAEVAGYNEQFF. The CDR3 DNA follows: TGTGCCAGCAGTGCTGAGGTAGCGGGGTACAATGAGCAGTTCTTC.

In this sample, this clonotype turned up many times. This chain links TRBV9 with TRBJ2-7; a weak D match, TRBD2 (5 bases). The CDR3 covers 17 residues. The germline gives CDR1 SGDLS, CDR2 YYNGEE. The V end was cut by 0 bases, the J end by 2 bases, with 18 bases between. CDR3 sequence: CASSVVDWRTGTYEQYF. Written as DNA, the CDR3 is TGTGCCAGCAGCGTAGTAGATTGGAGGACTGGGACCTACGAGCAGTACTTC.

This clonotype came up many times. The chain carries TRBV12-3 or TRBV12-4 and TRBJ1-4, with D maybe TRBD1 (6 bases). The CDR3 runs to 14 residues. Trimming left V 6 bases short and J 7 bases short, with 15 bases between. The CDR3 DNA is TGTGCCAGCAGGGATACAGGGAAGGGTGAAAAACTGTTTTTT. Translation gives CASRDTGKGEKLFF.

This clonotype was counted at least ten times. The J gene is TRBJ2-1, the V gene TRBV24-1, with D hard to call. V was clipped by 1 base and J by 0 bases, with 9 bases between them. CDR3 size: 16 residues. The germline CDR1 and CDR2 sequences are KGHDR and SFDVKD. CDR3 region: CATSDFAPSSYNEQFF. DNA of the CDR3: TGTGCCACCAGTGATTTCGCCCCTAGCTCCTACAATGAGCAGTTCTTC.

This clonotype was found many times. The chain links TRBV15 to TRBJ2-4, with 10 bases that match TRBD1. Trimming took 3 bases from V and 0 from J; bases not matched to a gene: 2. CDR1 and CDR2 from the germline V gene are LNHNV and YYDKDF (reference sequence). CDR3 length: 16 residues. This chain's CDR3 is CATSRRQGAAKNIQYF. CDR3 coding DNA: TGTGCCACCAGCAGGAGACAGGGGGCAGCCAAAAACATTCAGTACTTC.

The V and J genes are TRBV4-2 and TRBJ1-4; D is undetermined. The CDR3 has 16 residues. Germline lookup yields CDR1 LGHNA and CDR2 YNFKEQ. V lost 0 bases and J lost 7, with 15 bases in between. The DNA for the CDR3 is TGTGCCAGCAGCCAAGATTGGCCTTCCAGCGGTGAAAAACTGTTTTTT. Amino acid sequence: CASSQDWPSSGEKLFF.

This clonotype is termed medium-sized. V gene TRBV5-6 combines with J gene TRBJ2-1, with 11 positions matching TRBD2. Trimming cost V 0 bases and J 7 bases; bases outside gene matches: 9. The CDR3 totals 17 residues. Germline-derived CDR1 and CDR2 are SGHDT and YYEEEE. The CDR3 DNA sequence: TGTGCCAGCAGCTTGGTCGTGATAGCGGGGGGGACGAATGAGCAGTTCTTC. It is translated as CASSLVVIAGGTNEQFF.

The sample holds a few counts of this clonotype. The V call is TRBV5-1, the J call TRBJ2-2; 8 bases match TRBD2. The V segment lost 4 bases and the J segment 2 bases; nucleotides outside the gene matches: 7. This CDR3 is 16 amino acids long. From germline, CDR1 is SGHRS and CDR2 YFSETQ. This chain's CDR3 is CASSLRTSRNTGELFF. The CDR3 nucleotides read TGCGCCAGCAGCCTACGGACTAGCCGAAACACCGGGGAGCTGTTTTTT.

This clonotype was found many times. The chain links TRBV12-3 or TRBV12-4 to TRBJ2-2; D is uncertain. V was pared by 7 bases and J by 3 bases, with 6 bases between. The CDR3 runs to 12 residues. CDR3 bases: TGTGCCAGCATTGGGCACACCGGGGAGCTGTTTTTT. Translating gives CASIGHTGELFF.

This clonotype was counted ten times or more. The V and J genes are TRBV20-1 and TRBJ1-5; 7 bases line up with TRBD1. The CDR3 covers 14 residues. Germline lookup yields CDR1 DFQATT and CDR2 SNEGSKA (reference sequence). V was pared by 5 bases and J by 1 base, with 5 bases of the junction left unmatched. The CDR3 loop is CSAHRQGSNQPQHF. The CDR3, as DNA: TGCAGTGCTCACCGACAGGGAAGCAATCAGCCCCAGCATTTT.

This clonotype was detected a few times. The chain's CDR3 is CATSFSGNQPQHF. The CDR3 DNA is TGTGCCACGAGCTTTTCCGGCAATCAGCCCCAGCATTTT. The chain recombines TRBV12-3 or TRBV12-4 with TRBJ1-5; D ambiguous. V gave up 10 bases and J gave up 2 bases, with 12 bases separating them. The CDR3 runs 13 residues.

This clonotype was counted many times. The chain recombines TRBV3-1 with TRBJ2-7, with a possible D match to TRBD1 (5 bases). Looked up from germline, CDR1 is LGHDT and CDR2 is YNNKEL (reference sequence). This CDR3 is built from 13 residues. CDR3 bases: TGTGTCATTACAGATCAGGGTTCCTACGAGCAGTACTTC. Encoded protein: CVITDQGSYEQYF.

This chain connects TRBV7-9 to TRBJ2-7; 8 positions agree with TRBD2. The CDR3 spans 14 residues. Per germline, CDR1 SEHNR and CDR2 FQNEAQ (reference sequence). J gave up 5 bases and V 5 bases, and 8 bases lay outside the gene matches. The CDR3 DNA reads as TGTGCCAGCAGCCCCGGGGGGGGCGGGAACGAGCAGTACTTC. Its translation: CASSPGGGGNEQYF. The entire variable domain, with the rest obtained from reference TRBV7-9 and TRBJ2-7, is as follows: DTGVSQNPRHKITKRGQNVTFRCDPISEHNRLYWYRQTLGQGPEFLTYFQNEAQLEKSRLLSDRFSAERPKGSFSTLEIQRTEQGDSAMYLCASSPGGGGNEQYFGPGTRLTVT.

This clonotype was counted ten times or more. The chain recombines TRBV7-9 with TRBJ2-7; D not resolved. CDR3 size: 12 residues. The V gene's germline CDR1 is SEHNR and CDR2 FQNEAQ (reference sequence). Between the trimmed V and J ends, which lost 2 bases and 2 bases, there was a span of 4 bases. In nucleotides, the CDR3 is TGTGCCAGCAGCTTACGGACCTACGAGCAGTACTTC. It codes for CASSLRTYEQYF.

This clonotype was counted at least ten times. The rearrangement joins TRBV11-1 to TRBJ2-5; 9 bases are shared with TRBD2. The CDR3 covers 17 residues. V gave up 1 base and J gave up 4 bases; unmatched junction bases: 10. The germline V gene encodes CDR1 SGHAT and CDR2 FQDESV (reference sequence). The CDR3 sequence is CASSLEGLAGSGETQYF. Here the CDR3 DNA reads TGTGCCAGCAGCTTAGAAGGCCTAGCGGGGTCGGGAGAGACCCAGTACTTC.

This clonotype was counted only a few times. The CDR3 protein is CASSTGGLALFF. In DNA form, the CDR3 reads TGCGCCAGCTCTACCGGAGGACTAGCGTTGTTCTTC. The chain carries TRBV5-1 and TRBJ2-1; 9 positions agree with TRBD2. The germline V gene has CDR1 SGHRS and CDR2 YFSETQ. V gave up 7 bases and J gave up 15 bases; unmatched junction bases: 11. The length of the CDR3 is 12 residues.

The gene calls are TRBV10-3 and TRBJ2-7, with 7 bases fitting TRBD1. V was clipped by 4 bases and J by 0 bases; unmatched bases: 3. Per germline, CDR1 ENHRY and CDR2 SYGVKD. The length of the CDR3 is 14 residues. CDR3: CAISVRDSSYEQYF. For the CDR3, the DNA is TGTGCCATCAGTGTTCGGGACAGCTCCTACGAGCAGTACTTC.

This clonotype occurred many times. The chain carries TRBV12-3 or TRBV12-4 and TRBJ1-1; the D gene is possibly TRBD1 (5 bases). The CDR3 sequence is 16 residues long. Trimming stripped 2 bases from V and 0 bases from J, with 13 bases between. CDR3 nucleotide sequence: TGTGCCAGCAGTTTAAGGGACGGACCACTGAACACTGAAGCTTTCTTT. This translates into CASSLRDGPLNTEAFF.

This clonotype was recorded many times. The chain joins TRBV24-1 to TRBJ1-5; TRBD1 agrees at 8 bases. Unmatched junction bases numbered 6, after V lost 4 bases and J lost 5 bases. The CDR3 spans 15 residues. Germline-derived CDR1 and CDR2 are KGHDR and SFDVKD. The CDR3 protein is CATSDRQGWDQPQHF. CDR3 in DNA: TGTGCCACCAGTGACCGACAGGGGTGGGATCAGCCCCAGCATTTT.

This clonotype was observed a handful of times. The chain joins TRBV20-1 to TRBJ1-2; 7 nucleotides agree with TRBD1. The trim removed 0 bases at V and 7 bases at J, leaving 5 bases unmatched. In germline, CDR1 is DFQATT, CDR2 SNEGSKA (reference sequence). The CDR3 covers 13 residues. CDR3 sequence (DNA): TGCAGTGCTAGAGATGACAGGGAAGCTGGCTACACCTTC. This sequence encodes CSARDDREAGYTF.

This clonotype was observed many times. The V gene is TRBV28, the J gene TRBJ1-5, with D possibly TRBD1 on 5 matching bases. The germline V gene encodes CDR1 MDHEN and CDR2 SYDVKM. Trimming left V 4 bases short and J 2 bases short, with 9 bases between. The CDR3 extends over 14 amino acids. The CDR3 nucleotides are TGTGCCAGCAGTTGGGGGGTCGGCAATCAGCCCCAGCATTTT. Amino acid sequence: CASSWGVGNQPQHF. Combining the CDR3 with reference TRBV28 and TRBJ1-5 gives the whole variable domain DVKVTQSSRYLVKRTGEKVFLECVQDMDHENMFWYRQDPGLGLRLIYFSYDVKMKEKGDIPEGYSVSREKKERFSLILESASTNQTSMYLCASSWGVGNQPQHFGDGTRLSIL.

There are many counts of this clonotype. This sequence joins TRBV9 and TRBJ1-1, with D maybe TRBD1 (5 bases). Germline loops: CDR1 SGDLS, CDR2 YYNGEE. Trimming took 3 bases from V and 1 from J, leaving 10 bases between them. There are 14 residues in the CDR3. The CDR3 DNA is TGTGCCAGCAGCGCCAGCGGGGGGAACACTGAAGCTTTCTTT. Encoded protein: CASSASGGNTEAFF.